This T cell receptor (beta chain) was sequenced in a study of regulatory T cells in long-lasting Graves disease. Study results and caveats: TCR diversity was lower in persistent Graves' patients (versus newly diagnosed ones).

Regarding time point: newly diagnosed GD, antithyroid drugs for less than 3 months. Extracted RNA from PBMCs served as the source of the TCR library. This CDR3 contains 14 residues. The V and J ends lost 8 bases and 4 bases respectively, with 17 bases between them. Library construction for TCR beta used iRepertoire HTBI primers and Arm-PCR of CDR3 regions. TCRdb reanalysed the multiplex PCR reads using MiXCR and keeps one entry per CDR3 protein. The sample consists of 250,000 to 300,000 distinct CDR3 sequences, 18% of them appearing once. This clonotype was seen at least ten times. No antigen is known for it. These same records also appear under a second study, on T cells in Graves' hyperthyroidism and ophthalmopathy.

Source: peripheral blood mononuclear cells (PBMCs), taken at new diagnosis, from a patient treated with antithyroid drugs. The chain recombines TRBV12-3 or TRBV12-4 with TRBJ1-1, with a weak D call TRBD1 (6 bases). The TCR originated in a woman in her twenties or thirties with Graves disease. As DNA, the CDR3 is TGTGCCAGCGGCGAACGTACAGGGTTCACTGAAGCTTTCTTT. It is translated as CASGERTGFTEAFF.